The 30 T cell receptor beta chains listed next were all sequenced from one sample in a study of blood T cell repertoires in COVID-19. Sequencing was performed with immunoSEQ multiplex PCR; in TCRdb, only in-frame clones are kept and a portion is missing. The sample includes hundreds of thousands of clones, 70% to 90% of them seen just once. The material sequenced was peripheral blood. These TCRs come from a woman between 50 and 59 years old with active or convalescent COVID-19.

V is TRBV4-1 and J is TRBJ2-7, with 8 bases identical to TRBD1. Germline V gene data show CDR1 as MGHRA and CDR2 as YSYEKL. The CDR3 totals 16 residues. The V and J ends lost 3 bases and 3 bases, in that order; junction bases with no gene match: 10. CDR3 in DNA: TGCGCCAGCAGCCACAGCCGGGACAGGAGCTTCTACGAGCAGTACTTC. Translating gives CASSHSRDRSFYEQYF.

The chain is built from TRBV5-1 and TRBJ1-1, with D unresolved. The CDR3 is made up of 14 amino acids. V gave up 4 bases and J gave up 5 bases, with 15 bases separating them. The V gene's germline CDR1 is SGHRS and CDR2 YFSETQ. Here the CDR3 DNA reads TGCGCCAGCAGCCCCCTCTCTAGCGAGACTGAAGCTTTCTTT. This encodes CASSPLSSETEAFF.

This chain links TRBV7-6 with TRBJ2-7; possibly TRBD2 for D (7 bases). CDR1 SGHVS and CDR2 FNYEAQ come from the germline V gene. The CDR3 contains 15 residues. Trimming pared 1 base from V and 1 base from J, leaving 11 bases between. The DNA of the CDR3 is TGTGCCAGCAGCTTAGGGGGGGGCCTATCCTACGAGCAGTACTTC. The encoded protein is CASSLGGGLSYEQYF. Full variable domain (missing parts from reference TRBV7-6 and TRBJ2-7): GAGVSQSPRYKVTKRGQDVALRCDPISGHVSLYWYRQALGQGPEFLTYFNYEAQQDKSGLPNDRFSAERPEGSISTLTIQRTEQRDSAMYRCASSLGGGLSYEQYFGPGTRLTVT.

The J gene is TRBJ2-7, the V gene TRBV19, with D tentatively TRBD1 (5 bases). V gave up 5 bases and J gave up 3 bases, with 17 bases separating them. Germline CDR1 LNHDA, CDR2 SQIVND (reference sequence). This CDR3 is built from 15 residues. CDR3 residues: CASSYRGGSFYEQYF. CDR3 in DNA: TGTGCCAGTAGTTATAGGGGCGGCAGCTTCTACGAGCAGTACTTC.

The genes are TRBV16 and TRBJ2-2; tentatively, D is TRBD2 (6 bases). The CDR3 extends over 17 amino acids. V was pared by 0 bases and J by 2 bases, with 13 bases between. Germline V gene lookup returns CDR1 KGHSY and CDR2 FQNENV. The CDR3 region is CASSQSTGVTNTGELFF. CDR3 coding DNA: TGTGCCAGCAGCCAATCGACGGGGGTCACCAACACCGGGGAGCTGTTTTTT.

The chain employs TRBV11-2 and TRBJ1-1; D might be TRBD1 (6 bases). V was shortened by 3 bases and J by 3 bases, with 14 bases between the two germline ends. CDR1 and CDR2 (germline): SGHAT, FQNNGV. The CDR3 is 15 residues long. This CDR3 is CASSFVGGRYTEAFF. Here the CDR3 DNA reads TGTGCCAGCAGCTTTGTGGGGGGGCGATACACTGAAGCTTTCTTT. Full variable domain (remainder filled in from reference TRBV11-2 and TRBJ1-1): EAGVAQSPRYKIIEKRQSVAFWCNPISGHATLYWYQQILGQGPKLLIQFQNNGVVDDSQLPKDRFSAERLKGVDSTLKIQPAKLEDSAVYLCASSFVGGRYTEAFFGQGTRLTVV.

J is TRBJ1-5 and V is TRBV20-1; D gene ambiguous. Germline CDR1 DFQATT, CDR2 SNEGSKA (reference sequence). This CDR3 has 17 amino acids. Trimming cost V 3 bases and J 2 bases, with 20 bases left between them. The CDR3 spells CSASKSSFHTGNQPQHF. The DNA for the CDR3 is TGCAGTGCTAGTAAATCTTCATTCCACACCGGCAATCAGCCCCAGCATTTT.

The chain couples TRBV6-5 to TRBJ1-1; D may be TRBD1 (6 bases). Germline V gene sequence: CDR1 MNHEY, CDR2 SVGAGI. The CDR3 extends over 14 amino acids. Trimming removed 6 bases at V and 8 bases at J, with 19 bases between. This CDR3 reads CASRQHRVLGEAFF. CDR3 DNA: TGTGCCAGCAGACAACACAGGGTTTTAGGGGAAGCTTTCTTT.

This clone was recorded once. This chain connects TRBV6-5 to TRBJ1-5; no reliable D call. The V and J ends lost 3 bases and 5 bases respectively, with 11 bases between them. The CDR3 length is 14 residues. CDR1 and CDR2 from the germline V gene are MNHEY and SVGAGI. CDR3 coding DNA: TGTGCCAGCAGTTATAGACAAAATCATCAGCCCCAGCATTTT. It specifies CASSYRQNHQPQHF.

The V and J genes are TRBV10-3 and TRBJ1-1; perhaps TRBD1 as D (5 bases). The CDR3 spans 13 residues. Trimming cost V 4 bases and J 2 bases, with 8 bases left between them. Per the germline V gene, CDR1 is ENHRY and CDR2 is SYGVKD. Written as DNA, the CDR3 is TGTGCCATCAGTGGCAGGGCAAACACTGAAGCTTTCTTT. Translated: CAISGRANTEAFF.

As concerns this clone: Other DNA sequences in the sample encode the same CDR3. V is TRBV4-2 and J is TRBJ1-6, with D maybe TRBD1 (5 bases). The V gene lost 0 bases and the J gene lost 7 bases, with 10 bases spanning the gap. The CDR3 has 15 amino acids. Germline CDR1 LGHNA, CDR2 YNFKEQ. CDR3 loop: CASSQEGQGNSPLHF. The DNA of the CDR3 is TGTGCCAGCAGCCAAGAAGGCCAGGGCAATTCACCCCTCCACTTT.

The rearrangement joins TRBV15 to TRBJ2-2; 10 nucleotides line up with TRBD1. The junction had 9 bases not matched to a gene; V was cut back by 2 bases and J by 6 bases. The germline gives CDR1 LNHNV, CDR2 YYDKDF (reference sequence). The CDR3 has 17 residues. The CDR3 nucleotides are TGTGCCACCAGCAGACCGATGGACAGGGGGGTATCCGGGGAGCTGTTTTTT. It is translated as CATSRPMDRGVSGELFF.

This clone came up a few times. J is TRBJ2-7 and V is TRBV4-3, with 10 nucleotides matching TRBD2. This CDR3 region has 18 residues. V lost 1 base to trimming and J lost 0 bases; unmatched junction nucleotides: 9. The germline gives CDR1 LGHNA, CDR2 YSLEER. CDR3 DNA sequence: TGCGCCAGCAGCCAAGTAATGCCAGCGGGAGGGAACTCCTACGAGCAGTACTTC. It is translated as CASSQVMPAGGNSYEQYF.

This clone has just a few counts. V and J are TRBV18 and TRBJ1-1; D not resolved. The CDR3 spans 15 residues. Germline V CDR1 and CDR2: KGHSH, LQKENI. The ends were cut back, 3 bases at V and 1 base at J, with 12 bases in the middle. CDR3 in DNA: TGTGCCAGCTCACCTTTCCAGGAAAGGAACACTGAAGCTTTCTTT. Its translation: CASSPFQERNTEAFF.

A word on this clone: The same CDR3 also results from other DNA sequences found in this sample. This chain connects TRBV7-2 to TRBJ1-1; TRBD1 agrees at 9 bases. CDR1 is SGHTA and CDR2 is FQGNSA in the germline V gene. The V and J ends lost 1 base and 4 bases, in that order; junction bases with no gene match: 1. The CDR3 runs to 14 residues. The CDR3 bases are TGTGCCAGCAGCTTAGACAGGGGGCTCACTGAAGCTTTCTTT. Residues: CASSLDRGLTEAFF.

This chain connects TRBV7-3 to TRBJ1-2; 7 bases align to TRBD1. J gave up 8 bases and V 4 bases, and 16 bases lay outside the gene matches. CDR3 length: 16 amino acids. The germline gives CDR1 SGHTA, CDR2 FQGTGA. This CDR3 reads CASSSAGTDFFSGYTF. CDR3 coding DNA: TGTGCCAGCAGCTCGGCCGGGACAGACTTTTTCTCGGGCTACACCTTC.

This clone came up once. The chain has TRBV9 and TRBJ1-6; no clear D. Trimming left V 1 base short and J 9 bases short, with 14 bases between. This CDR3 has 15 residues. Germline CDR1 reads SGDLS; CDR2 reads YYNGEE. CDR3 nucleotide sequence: TGTGCCAGCAGCGTATCCGTAGTGTCAAGTTCACCCCTCCACTTT. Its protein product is CASSVSVVSSSPLHF. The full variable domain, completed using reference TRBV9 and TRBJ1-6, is DSGVTQTPKHLITATGQRVTLRCSPRSGDLSVYWYQQSLDQGLQFLIQYYNGEERAKGNILERFSAQQFPDLHSELNLSSLELGDSALYFCASSVSVVSSSPLHFGNGTRLTVT.

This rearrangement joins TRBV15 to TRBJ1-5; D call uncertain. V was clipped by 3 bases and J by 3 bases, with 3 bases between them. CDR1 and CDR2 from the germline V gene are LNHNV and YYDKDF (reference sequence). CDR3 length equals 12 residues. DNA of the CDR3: TGTGCCACCAGCAGCTACAATCAGCCCCAGCATTTT. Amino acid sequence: CATSSYNQPQHF. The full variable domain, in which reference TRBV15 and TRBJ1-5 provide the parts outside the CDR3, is DAMVIQNPRYQVTQFGKPVTLSCSQTLNHNVMYWYQQKSSQAPKLLFHYYDKDFNNEADTPDNFQSRRPNTSFCFLDIRSPGLGDTAMYLCATSSYNQPQHFGDGTRLSIL.

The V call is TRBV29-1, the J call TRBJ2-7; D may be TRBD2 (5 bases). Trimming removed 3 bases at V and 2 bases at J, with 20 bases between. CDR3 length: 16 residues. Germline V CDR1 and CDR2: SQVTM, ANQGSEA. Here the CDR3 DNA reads TGCAGCGTTGATCGAGGACTCATCAACTTTACCTACGAGCAGTACTTC. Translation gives CSVDRGLINFTYEQYF.

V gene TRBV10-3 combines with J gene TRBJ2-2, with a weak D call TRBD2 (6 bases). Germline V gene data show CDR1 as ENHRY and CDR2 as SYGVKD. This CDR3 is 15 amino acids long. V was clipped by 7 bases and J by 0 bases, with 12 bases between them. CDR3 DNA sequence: TGTGCCATCAACCCGCGGGGTCCGAACACCGGGGAGCTGTTTTTT. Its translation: CAINPRGPNTGELFF.

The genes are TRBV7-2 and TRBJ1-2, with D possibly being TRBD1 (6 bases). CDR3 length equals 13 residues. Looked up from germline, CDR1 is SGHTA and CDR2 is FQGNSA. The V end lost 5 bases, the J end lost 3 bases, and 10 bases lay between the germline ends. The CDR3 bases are TGTGCCAGCAGCGAACAGGGTGACTATGGCTACACCTTC. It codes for CASSEQGDYGYTF.

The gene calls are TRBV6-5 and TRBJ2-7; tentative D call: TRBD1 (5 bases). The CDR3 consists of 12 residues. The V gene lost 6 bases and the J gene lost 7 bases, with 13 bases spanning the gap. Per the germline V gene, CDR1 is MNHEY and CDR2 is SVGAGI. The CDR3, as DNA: TGTGCCAGCAGCCCAGGGTTTGGGGAGCAGTACTTC. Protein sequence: CASSPGFGEQYF.

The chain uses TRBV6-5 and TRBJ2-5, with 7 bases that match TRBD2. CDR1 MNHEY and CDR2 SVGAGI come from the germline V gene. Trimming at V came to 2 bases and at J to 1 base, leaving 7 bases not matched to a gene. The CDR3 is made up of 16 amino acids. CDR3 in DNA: TGTGCCAGCAGTTACGGGGCGGGGGAGATCCAAGAGACCCAGTACTTC. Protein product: CASSYGAGEIQETQYF.

The CDR3 is CASSLSGTGDEQYF. The CDR3 bases are TGTGCCAGCAGCTTAAGCGGGACAGGGGACGAGCAGTACTTC. This chain uses TRBV7-3 with TRBJ2-7; 10 bases align to TRBD1. Germline lookup yields CDR1 SGHTA and CDR2 FQGTGA. Trimming removed 1 base from V and 5 bases from J; junction bases left unmatched: 2. This CDR3 region has 14 residues.

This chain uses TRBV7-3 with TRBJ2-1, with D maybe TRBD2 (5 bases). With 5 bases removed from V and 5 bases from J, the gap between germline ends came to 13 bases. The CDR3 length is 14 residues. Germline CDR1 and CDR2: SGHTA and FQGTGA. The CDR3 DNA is TGTGCCAGCAGCCCGCCGGCGCGGGACAATGAGCAGTTCTTC. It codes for CASSPPARDNEQFF.

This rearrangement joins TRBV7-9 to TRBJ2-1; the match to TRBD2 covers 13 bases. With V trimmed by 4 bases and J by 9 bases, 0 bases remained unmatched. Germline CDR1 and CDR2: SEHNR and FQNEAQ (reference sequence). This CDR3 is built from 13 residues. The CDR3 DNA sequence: TGTGCCAGCAGCTGGACTAGCGGGAGTGAGCAGTTCTTC. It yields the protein CASSWTSGSEQFF.

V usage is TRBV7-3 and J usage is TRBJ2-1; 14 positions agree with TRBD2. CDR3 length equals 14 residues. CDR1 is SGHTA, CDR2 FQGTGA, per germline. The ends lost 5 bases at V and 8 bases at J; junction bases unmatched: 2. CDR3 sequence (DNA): TGTGCCAGCAGCCAGGGACTAGCGGGAGATGAGCAGTTCTTC. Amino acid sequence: CASSQGLAGDEQFF.

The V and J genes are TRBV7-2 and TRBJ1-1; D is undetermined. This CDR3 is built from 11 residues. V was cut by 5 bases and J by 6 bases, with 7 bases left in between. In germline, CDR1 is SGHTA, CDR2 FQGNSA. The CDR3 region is CASSQVAEAFF. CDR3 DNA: TGTGCCAGCAGCCAGGTTGCTGAAGCTTTCTTT.

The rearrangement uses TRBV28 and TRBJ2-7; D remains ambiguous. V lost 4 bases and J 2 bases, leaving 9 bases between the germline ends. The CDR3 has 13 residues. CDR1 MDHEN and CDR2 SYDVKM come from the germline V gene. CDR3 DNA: TGTGCCAGCAGTTCCAGCGTTCCCTACGAGCAGTACTTC. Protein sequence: CASSSSVPYEQYF.

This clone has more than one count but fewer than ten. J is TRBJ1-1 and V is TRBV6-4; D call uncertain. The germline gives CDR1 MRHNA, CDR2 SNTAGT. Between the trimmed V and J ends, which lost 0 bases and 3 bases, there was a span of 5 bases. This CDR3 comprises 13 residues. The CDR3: CASSDSEYTEAFF. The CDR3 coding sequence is TGTGCCAGCAGTGACTCGGAGTACACTGAAGCTTTCTTT.